This T cell receptor (beta chain) was documented in a study of beta chain features in type 1 diabetes. Researchers reported sorting CD4+ naive, central memory, regulatory and stem cell-like memory cells via CD45RO/CCR7/CD25/CD127/CD95/CD27. Germline values: CDR1 SGHTA, CDR2 FQGTGA. The CDR3 extends over 14 amino acids. General study points: When Type 1 diabetes patients were examined, their TCRB CDR3s proved moderately but significantly shorter in all four CD4+ subsets. Among type 1 diabetes patients, VDJ junctions had fewer insertions and more deletions.

Isolated RNA was reverse transcribed in full, so expressed TCRB transcripts were sequenced. Naive, central memory and regulatory T cell samples averaged around 3.3 million reads. Method: immunoSEQ multiplex PCR; TCRdb's copy keeps in-frame clones and lacks some. The data show 620,000 or so clones, roughly a sixth seen once. On this clone itself: What it recognizes is unknown. At one end, the junction sequence differs from germline, possibly due to a read error.

The sample taken for sequencing was naive CD4+ T cells from blood. The chain has TRBV7-3 and TRBJ2-1, with D unclear. This TCR derives from a man aged 18 to 35 in good health. For the CDR3, the DNA is TGTGCCAGCAACTTAGACCGAGTGCCCGGTGAGCAGTTCTTC. This sequence encodes CASNLDRVPGEQFF.